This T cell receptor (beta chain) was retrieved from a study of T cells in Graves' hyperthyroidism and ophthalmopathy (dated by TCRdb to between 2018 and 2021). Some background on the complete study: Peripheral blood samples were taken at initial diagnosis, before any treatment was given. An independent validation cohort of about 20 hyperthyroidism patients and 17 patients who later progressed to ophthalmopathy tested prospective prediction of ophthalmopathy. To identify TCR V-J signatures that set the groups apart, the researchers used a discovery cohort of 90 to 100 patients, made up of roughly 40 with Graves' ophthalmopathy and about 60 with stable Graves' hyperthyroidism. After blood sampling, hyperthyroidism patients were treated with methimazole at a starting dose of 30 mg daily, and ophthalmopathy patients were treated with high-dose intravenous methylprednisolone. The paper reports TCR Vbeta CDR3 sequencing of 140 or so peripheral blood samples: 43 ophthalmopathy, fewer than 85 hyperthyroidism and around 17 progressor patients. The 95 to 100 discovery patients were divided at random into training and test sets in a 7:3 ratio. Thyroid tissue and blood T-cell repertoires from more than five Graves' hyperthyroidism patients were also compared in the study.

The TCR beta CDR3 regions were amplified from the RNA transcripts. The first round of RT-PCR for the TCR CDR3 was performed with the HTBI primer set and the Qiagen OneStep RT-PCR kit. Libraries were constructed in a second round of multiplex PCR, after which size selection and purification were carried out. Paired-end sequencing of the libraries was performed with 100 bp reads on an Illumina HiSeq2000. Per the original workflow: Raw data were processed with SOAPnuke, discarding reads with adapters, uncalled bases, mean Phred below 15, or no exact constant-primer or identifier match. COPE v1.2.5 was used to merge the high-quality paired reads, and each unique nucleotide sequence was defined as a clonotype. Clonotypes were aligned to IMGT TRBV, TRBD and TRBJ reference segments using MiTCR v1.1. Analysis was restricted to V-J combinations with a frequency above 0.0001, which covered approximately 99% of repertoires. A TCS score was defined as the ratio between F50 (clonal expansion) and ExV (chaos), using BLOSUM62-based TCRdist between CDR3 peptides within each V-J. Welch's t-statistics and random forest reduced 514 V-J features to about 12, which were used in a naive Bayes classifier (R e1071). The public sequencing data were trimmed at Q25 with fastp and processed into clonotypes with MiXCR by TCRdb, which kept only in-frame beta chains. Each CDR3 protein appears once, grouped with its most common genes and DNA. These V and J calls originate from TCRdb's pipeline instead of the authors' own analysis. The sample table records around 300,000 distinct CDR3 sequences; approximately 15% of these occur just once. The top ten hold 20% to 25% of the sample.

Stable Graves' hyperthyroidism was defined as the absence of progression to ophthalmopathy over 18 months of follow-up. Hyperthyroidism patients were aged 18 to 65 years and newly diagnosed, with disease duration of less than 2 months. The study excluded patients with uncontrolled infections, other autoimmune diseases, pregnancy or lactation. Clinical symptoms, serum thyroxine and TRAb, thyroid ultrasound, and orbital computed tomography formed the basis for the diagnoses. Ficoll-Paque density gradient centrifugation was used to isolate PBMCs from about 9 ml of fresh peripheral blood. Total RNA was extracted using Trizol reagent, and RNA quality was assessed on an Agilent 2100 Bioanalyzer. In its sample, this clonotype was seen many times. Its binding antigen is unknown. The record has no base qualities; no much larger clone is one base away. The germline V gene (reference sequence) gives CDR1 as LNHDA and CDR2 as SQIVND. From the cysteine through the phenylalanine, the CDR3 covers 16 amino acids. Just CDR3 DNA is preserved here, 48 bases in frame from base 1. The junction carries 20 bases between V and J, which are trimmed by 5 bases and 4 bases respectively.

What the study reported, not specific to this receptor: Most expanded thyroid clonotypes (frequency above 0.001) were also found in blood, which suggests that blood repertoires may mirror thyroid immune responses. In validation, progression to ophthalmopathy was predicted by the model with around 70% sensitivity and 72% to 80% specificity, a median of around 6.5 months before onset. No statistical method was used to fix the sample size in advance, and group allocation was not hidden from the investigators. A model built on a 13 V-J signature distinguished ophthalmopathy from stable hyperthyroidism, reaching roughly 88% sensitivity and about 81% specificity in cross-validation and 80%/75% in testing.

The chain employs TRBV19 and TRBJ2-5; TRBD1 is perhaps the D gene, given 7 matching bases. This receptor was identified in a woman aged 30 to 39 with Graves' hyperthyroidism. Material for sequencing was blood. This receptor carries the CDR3 CASSVGGTAPPETQYF. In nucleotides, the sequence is TGTGCCAGTAGTGTTGGGGGGACAGCCCCCCCAGAGACCCAGTACTTC.